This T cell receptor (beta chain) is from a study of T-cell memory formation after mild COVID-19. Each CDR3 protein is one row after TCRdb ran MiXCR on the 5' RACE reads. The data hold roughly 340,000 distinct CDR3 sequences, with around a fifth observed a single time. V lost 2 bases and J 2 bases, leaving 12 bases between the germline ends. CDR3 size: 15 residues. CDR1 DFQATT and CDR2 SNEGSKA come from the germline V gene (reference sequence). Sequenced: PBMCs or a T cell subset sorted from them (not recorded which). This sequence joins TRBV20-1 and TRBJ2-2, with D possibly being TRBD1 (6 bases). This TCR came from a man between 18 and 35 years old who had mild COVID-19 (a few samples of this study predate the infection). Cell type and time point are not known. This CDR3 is CSARQGLSNTGELFF. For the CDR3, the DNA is TGCAGTGCTAGACAGGGGCTCTCAAACACCGGGGAGCTGTTTTTT.